The TCR beta chain under discussion was sequenced for a study of T-cell reconstitution after alpha-beta-depleted transplantation in children. Library preparation (for TCRbeta) was performed with unique molecular identifiers. TCRdb reprocessed the PCR reads with MiXCR, giving one entry per CDR3 protein. The data show about 370,000 distinct CDR3 sequences, with roughly 20% seen just once and about 3.8% held by the top ten. There are 14 residues in the CDR3. Germline CDR1 and CDR2: MNHEY and SVGAGI. V was clipped by 6 bases and J by 8 bases, with 16 bases between them. This clonotype was seen more than once but under ten times.

This rearrangement joins TRBV6-5 to TRBJ1-4; D unresolved. The sequence was obtained from a human donor who donated a stem cell graft to a child with acute myeloid leukemia. Here the sequenced sample was PBMCs from the stem cell graft donor, taken from the stem cell graft. This CDR3 is CASSRVSLEEKLFF. The CDR3 DNA reads as TGTGCCAGCAGCCGGGTGTCCTTGGAGGAAAAACTGTTTTTT.